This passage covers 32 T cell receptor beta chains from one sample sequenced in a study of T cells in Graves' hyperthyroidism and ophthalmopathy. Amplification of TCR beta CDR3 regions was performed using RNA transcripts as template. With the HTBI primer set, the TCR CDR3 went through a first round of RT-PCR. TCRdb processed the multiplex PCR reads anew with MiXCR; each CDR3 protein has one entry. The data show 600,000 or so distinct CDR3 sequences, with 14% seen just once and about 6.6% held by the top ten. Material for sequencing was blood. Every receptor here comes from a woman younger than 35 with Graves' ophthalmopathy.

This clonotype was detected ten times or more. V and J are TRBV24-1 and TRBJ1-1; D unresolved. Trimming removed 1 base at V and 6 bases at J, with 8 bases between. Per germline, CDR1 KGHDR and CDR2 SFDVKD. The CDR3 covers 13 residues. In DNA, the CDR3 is TGTGCCACCAGTGATTTCTGGGGTGCTGAAGCTTTCTTT. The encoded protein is CATSDFWGAEAFF.

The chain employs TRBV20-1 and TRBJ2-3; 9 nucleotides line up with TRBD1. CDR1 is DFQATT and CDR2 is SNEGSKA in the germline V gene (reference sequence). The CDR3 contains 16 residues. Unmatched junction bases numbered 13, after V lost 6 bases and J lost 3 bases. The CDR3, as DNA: TGCAGTGCCACCCGACAGGGGGTATCATCTACAGATACGCAGTATTTT. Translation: CSATRQGVSSTDTQYF.

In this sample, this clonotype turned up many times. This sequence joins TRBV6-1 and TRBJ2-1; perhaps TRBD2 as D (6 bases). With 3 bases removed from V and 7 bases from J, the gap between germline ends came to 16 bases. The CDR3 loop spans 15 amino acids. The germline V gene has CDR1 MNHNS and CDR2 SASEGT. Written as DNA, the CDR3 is TGTGCCAGCAGTGACTGGGGTAAGGAGGGTAATGAGCAGTTCTTC. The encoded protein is CASSDWGKEGNEQFF.

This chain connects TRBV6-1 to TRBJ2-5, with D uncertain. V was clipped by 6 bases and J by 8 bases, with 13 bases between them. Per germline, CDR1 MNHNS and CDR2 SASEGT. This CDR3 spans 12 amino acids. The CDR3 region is CASSLPPRTQYF. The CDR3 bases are TGTGCCAGCAGCCTTCCCCCCAGAACCCAGTACTTC.

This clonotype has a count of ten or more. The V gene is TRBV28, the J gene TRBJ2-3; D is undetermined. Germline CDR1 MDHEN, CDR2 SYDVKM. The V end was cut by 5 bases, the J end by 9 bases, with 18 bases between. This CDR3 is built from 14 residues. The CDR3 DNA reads TGTGCCAGCAGTAAAACCGCTAGATCAGGCACGCAGTATTTT. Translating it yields CASSKTARSGTQYF.

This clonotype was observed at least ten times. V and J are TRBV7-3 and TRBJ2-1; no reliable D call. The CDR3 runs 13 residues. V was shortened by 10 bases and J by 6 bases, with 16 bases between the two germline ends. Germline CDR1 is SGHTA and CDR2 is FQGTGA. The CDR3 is CAKLGGLSNEQFF. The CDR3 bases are TGTGCCAAGCTAGGTGGGCTGAGCAATGAGCAGTTCTTC.

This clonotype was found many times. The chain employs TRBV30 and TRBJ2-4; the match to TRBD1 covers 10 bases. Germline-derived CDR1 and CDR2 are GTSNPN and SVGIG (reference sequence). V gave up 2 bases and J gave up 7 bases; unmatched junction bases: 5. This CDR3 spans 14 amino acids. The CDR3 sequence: CAWSTGQGLNIQYF. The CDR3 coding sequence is TGTGCCTGGAGTACGGGACAGGGGTTGAACATTCAGTACTTC.

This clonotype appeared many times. For the CDR3, the DNA is TGTGCCAGCAGTTTTGGACAGGGCCCCTACAATGAGCAGTTCTTC. It specifies CASSFGQGPYNEQFF. This chain joins TRBV6-2 or TRBV6-3 and TRBJ2-1, with 8 bases aligning to TRBD1. The trim removed 4 bases at V and 2 bases at J, leaving 4 bases unmatched. The germline V gene encodes CDR1 MNHEY and CDR2 SVGEGT. The CDR3 is 15 residues long.

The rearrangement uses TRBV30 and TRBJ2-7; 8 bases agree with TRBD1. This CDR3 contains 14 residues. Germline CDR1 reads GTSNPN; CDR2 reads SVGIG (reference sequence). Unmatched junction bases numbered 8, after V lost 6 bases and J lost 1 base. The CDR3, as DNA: TGTGCCTGTACGGGACAGGCGTTTTCCTACGAGCAGTACTTC. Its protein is CACTGQAFSYEQYF.

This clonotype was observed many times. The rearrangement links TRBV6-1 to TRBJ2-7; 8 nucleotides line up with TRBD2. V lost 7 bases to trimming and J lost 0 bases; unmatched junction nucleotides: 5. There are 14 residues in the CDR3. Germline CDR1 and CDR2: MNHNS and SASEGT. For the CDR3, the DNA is TGTGCCAGCACACCGGGACTAGACTCCTACGAGCAGTACTTC. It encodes CASTPGLDSYEQYF.

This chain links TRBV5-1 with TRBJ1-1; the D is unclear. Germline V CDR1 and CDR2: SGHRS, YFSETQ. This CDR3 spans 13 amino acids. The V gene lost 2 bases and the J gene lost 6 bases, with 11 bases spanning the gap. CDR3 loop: CASSFSPGSEAFF. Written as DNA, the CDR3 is TGCGCCAGCAGCTTTAGTCCAGGCTCTGAAGCTTTCTTT.

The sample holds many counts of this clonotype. The CDR3 loop reads CAWSRDSSGNTIYF. The DNA of the CDR3 is TGTGCCTGGAGCCGGGACAGCTCTGGAAACACCATATATTTT. This rearrangement joins TRBV30 to TRBJ1-3; 7 bases map to TRBD1. This CDR3 has 14 residues. The germline CDR1 and CDR2 sequences are GTSNPN and SVGIG (reference sequence). The trim removed 3 bases at V and 0 bases at J, leaving 2 bases unmatched.

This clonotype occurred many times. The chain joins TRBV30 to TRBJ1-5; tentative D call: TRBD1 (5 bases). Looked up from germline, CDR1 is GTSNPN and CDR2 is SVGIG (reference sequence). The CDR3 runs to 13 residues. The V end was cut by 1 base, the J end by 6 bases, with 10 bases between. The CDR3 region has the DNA TGTGCCTGGAGTGACCAGGGAGGTCAGCCCCAGCATTTT. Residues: CAWSDQGGQPQHF.

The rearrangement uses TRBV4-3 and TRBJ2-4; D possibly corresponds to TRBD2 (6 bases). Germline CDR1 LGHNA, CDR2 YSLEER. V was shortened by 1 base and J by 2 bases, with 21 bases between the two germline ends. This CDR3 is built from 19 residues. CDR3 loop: CASSQAPFGGEGTKNIQYF. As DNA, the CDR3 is TGCGCCAGCAGCCAAGCCCCTTTTGGCGGGGAAGGGACCAAAAACATTCAGTACTTC.

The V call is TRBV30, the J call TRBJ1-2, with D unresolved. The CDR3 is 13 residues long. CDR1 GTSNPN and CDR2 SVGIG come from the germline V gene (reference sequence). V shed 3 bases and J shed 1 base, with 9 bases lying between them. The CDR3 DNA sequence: TGTGCCTGGAGGCCACAGAATAACTATGGCTACACCTTC. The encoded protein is CAWRPQNNYGYTF.

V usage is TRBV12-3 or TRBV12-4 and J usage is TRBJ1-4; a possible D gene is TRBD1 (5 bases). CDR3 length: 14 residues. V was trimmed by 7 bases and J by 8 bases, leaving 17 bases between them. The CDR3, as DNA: TGTGCCAGCACCCCCAGATCCTGGGGGGAAAAACTGTTTTTT. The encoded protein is CASTPRSWGEKLFF.

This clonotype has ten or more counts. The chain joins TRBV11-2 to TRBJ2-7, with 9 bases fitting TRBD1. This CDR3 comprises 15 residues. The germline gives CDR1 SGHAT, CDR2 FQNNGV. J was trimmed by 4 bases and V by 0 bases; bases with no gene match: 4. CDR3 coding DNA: TGTGCCAGCAGCTTAGATGGGACAGGGAGTTACGAGCAGTACTTC. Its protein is CASSLDGTGSYEQYF.

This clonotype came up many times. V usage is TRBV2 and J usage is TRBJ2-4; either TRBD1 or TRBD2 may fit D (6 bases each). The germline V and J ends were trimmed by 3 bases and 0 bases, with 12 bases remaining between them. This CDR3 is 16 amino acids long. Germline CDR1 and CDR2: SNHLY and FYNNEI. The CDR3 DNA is TGTGCCAGCAGTGAGATAGGGGGGCTAGCCAAAAACATTCAGTACTTC. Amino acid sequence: CASSEIGGLAKNIQYF.

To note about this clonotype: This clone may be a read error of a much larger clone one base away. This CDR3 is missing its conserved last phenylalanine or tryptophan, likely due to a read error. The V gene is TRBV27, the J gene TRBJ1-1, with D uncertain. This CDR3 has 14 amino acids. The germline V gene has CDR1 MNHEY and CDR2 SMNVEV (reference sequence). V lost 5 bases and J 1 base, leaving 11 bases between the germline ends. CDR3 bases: TGTGCCAGCAGTCGTCCCGGGTGGAACACTGAAGCTTTCCTT. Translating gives CASSRPGWNTEAFL.

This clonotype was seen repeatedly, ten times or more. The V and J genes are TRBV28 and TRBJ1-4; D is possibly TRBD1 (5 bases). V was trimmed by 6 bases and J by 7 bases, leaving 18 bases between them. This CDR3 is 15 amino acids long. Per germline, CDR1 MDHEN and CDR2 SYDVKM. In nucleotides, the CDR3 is TGTGCCAGCAGCACGGGCGGAGTTAGGGGTGAAAAACTGTTTTTT. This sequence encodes CASSTGGVRGEKLFF.

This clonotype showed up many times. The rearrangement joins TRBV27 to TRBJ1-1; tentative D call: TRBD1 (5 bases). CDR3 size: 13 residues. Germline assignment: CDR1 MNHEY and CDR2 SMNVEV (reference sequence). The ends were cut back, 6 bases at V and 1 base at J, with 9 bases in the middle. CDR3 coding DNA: TGTGCCAGCAGCGAGGGGTGGAACACTGAAGCTTTCTTT. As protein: CASSEGWNTEAFF.

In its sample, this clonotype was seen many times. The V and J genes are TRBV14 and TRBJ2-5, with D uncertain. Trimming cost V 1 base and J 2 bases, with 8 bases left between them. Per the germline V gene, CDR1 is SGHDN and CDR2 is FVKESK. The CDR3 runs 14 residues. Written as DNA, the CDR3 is TGTGCCAGCAGCCAAGTCGTAGCTCAAGAGACCCAGTACTTC. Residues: CASSQVVAQETQYF.

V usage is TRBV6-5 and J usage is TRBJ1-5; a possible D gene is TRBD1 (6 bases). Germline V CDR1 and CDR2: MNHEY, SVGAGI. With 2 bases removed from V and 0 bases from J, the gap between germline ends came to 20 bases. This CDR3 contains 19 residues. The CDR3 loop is CASSYVGRGALYSNQPQHF. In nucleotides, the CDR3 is TGTGCCAGCAGTTACGTGGGCAGGGGCGCCCTTTATAGCAATCAGCCCCAGCATTTT.

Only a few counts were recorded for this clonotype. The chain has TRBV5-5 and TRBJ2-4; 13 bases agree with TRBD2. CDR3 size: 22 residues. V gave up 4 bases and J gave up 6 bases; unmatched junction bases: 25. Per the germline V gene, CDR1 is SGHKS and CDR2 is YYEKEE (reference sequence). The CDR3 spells CASSGLTGTSGKPPFVRNIQYF. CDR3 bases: TGTGCCAGCAGCGGTCTCACCGGGACTAGCGGGAAACCCCCTTTTGTTAGAAACATTCAGTACTTC.

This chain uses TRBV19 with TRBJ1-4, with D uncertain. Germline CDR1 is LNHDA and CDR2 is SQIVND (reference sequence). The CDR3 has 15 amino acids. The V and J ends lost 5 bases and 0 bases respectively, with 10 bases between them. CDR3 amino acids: CASSPGETTNEKLFF. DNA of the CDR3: TGTGCCAGTAGTCCAGGCGAGACAACTAATGAAAAACTGTTTTTT.

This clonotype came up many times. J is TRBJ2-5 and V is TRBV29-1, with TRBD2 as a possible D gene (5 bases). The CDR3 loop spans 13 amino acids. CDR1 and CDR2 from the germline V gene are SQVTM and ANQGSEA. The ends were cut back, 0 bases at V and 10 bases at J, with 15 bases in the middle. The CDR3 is CSVEDEGASCQYF. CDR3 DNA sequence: TGCAGCGTTGAAGATGAGGGCGCCTCCTGCCAGTACTTC.

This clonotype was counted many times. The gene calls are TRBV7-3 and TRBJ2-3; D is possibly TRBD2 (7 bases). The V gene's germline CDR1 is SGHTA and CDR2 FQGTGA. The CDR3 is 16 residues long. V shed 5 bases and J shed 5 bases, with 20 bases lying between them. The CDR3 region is CASSLYRGGAGDTQYF. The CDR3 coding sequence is TGTGCCAGCAGCCTCTACCGAGGGGGGGCCGGAGATACGCAGTATTTT.

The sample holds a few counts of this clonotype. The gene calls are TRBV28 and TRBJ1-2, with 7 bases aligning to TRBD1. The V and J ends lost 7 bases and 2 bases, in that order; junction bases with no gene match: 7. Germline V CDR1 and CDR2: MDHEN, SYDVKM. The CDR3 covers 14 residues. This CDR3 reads CASTSPDRNYGYTF. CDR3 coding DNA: TGTGCCAGCACCTCGCCGGACAGGAACTATGGCTACACCTTC.

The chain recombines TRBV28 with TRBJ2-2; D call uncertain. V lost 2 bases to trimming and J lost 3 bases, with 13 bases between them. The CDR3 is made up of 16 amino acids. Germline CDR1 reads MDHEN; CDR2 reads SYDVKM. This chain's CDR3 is CASSLIGIGYTGELFF. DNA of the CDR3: TGTGCCAGCAGTTTAATAGGAATAGGATACACCGGGGAGCTGTTTTTT. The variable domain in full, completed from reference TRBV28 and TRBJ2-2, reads DVKVTQSSRYLVKRTGEKVFLECVQDMDHENMFWYRQDPGLGLRLIYFSYDVKMKEKGDIPEGYSVSREKKERFSLILESASTNQTSMYLCASSLIGIGYTGELFFGEGSRLTVL.

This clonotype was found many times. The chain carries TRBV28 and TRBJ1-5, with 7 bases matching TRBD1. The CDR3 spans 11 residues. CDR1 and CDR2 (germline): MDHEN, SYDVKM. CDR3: CATGVSQPQHF. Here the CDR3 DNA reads TGTGCTACAGGGGTTAGTCAGCCCCAGCATTTT.

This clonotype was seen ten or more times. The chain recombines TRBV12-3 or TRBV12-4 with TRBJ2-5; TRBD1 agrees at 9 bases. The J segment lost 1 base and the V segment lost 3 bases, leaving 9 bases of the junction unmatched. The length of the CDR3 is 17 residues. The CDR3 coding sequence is TGTGCCAGCAGTTTGGAGGCCGGGACAGGGATCCAAGAGACCCAGTACTTC. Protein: CASSLEAGTGIQETQYF.

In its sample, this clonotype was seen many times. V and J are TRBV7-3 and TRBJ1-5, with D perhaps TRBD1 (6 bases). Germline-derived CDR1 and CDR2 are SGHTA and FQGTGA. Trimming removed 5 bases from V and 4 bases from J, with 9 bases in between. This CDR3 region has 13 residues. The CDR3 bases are TGTGCCAGCAGCCGGACAGTTAATCAGCCCCAGCATTTT. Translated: CASSRTVNQPQHF.